This T cell receptor beta chain was identified during a study of chemoradiotherapy in HPV16-positive cancers. The length of the CDR3 is 15 residues. V shed 0 bases and J shed 2 bases, with 11 bases lying between them. Germline assignment: CDR1 SGHDT and CDR2 YYEEEE. Repertoires were generated with immunoSEQ multiplex PCR, while TCRdb's copy carries only in-frame clones and drops some. Of fewer than 9,500 clones in the sample, roughly 79% are singletons; the top ten hold approximately 7%. The biological material was taken from a patient who underwent chemoradiotherapy. J is TRBJ1-1 and V is TRBV5-6, with D possibly being TRBD1 (6 bases). The clonotype was recovered from a human donor with HPV-associated anogenital cancer. The CDR3 DNA is TGTGCCAGCAGCTTGGGGACAGCGGATAACACTGAAGCTTTCTTT. Protein sequence: CASSLGTADNTEAFF.